Presented here are 12 T cell receptor beta chains from one specimen sequenced in a study of T cell clonality in common variable immunodeficiency. Study outcomes and limitations: Fewer deletions and N-nucleotide insertions were reportedly seen in common variable immunodeficiency TCR beta sequences.

The antigens these receptors bind are not known. Sequencing used immunoSEQ multiplex PCR; TCRdb keeps in-frame clones, though not all of them. Reported are 30,000 to 40,000 clones, none seen only once; the ten largest carry around 6.7%. The sample was peripheral blood mononuclear cells. Receptors originate from a human donor with common variable immunodeficiency.

This clone was recorded many times. With the read ending 3 residues before the CDR3 end, the germline J gene is used to fill in that end. The rearrangement joins TRBV5-4 to TRBJ2-7; D possibly corresponds to TRBD2 (6 bases). The CDR3 extends over 13 amino acids. V lost 4 bases to trimming and J lost 6 bases, with 14 bases between them. CDR1 is SGHNT, CDR2 YYREEE, per germline (reference sequence). This CDR3 reads CASSPAGSSEQYF. Partial CDR3 DNA: TGTGCCAGCAGCCCGGCGGGGAGTAGCGAG.

There are a few counts of this clone. The CDR3 extends 3 residues past the end of the read, so its final part is completed from the germline J gene. V gene TRBV6-1 combines with J gene TRBJ2-3, with 8 bases that match TRBD2. The J segment lost 5 bases and the V segment lost 4 bases, leaving 5 bases of the junction unmatched. Germline CDR1 MNHNS, CDR2 SASEGT. This CDR3 region has 14 residues. Partial CDR3 DNA: TGTGCCAGCAGTGCGGGACTAGGGGGAGATACG. It yields the protein CASSAGLGGDT. The full CDR3 is CASSAGLGGDTQYF.

This clone appeared many times. The CDR3 bases that were read are TGTGCCACCGAGGGTGATACTGAG. This translates into CATEGDTE. The whole CDR3 reads CATEGDTEQFF. The gene calls are TRBV7-9 and TRBJ2-1; a weak D match, TRBD2 (5 bases). The read gets to within 3 residues of the CDR3 end, and the germline J gene fills in the rest. The CDR3 is 11 residues long. The V and J ends lost 10 bases and 9 bases respectively, with 13 bases between them. Germline loops: CDR1 SEHNR, CDR2 FQNEAQ (reference sequence).

Notes on this clone: The sequenced fragment ends 3 residues before the CDR3 boundary, so the rest is inferred from the germline J gene. This chain connects TRBV6-2 or TRBV6-3 to TRBJ2-2; D is ambiguous. The CDR3 totals 15 residues. Trimming took 0 bases from V and 8 from J, leaving 13 bases between them. Germline V gene data show CDR1 as MNHEY and CDR2 as SVGEGT. CDR3 protein: CASSYSKPSSGELFF. The part of the CDR3 DNA that was read is TGTGCCAGCAGTTACTCGAAGCCCTCTTCGGGGGAG.

There are many counts of this clone. The read ends 3 residues before the CDR3 terminus; that terminus is restored from the germline J gene. The chain recombines TRBV7-8 with TRBJ2-4; D gene uncertain. The CDR3 sequence is 14 residues long. Looked up from germline, CDR1 is SGHVS and CDR2 is FQNEAQ. Trimming cost V 1 base and J 1 base, with 5 bases left between them. The CDR3: CASSLDGAKNIQYF. Partial CDR3 DNA: TGTGCCAGCAGCTTAGACGGGGCCAAAAACATT.

In its sample, this clone was seen a few times. The CDR3 extends 3 residues past the end of the read, so its final part is completed from the germline J gene. The rearrangement joins TRBV13 to TRBJ2-1, with 8 bases fitting TRBD1. This CDR3 region has 19 residues. Germline loops: CDR1 PRHDT, CDR2 FYEKMQ (reference sequence). V was clipped by 5 bases and J by 4 bases; unmatched bases: 19. The sequenced CDR3 bases are TGTGCCAGCAGCCGCCTCCGCGACAGGGGAACCTTTTCTTACAATGAG. Protein: CASSRLRDRGTFSYNE. The complete CDR3 sequence is CASSRLRDRGTFSYNEQFF.

CDR3 sequence reads: CASDSGDEQFF. CDR3 DNA (partial): TGTGCCAGTGACTCCGGCGATGAG. V is TRBV19 and J is TRBJ2-1; no clear D gene. The CDR3 goes on 3 residues after the read ends, and that part is filled in from the germline J gene. Looked up from germline, CDR1 is LNHDA and CDR2 is SQIVND (reference sequence). CDR3 length: 11 residues. With 8 bases removed from V and 8 bases from J, the gap between germline ends came to 10 bases.

On this clone itself: The CDR3 goes on 3 residues after the read ends, and that part is filled in from the germline J gene. J is TRBJ2-7 and V is TRBV30; TRBD1 agrees at 7 bases. The germline V gene encodes CDR1 GTSNPN and CDR2 SVGIG (reference sequence). The CDR3 covers 12 residues. J gave up 4 bases and V 5 bases, and 5 bases lay outside the gene matches. CDR3 amino acids: CAWGDRYYEQYF. The CDR3 DNA, read in part, is TGTGCCTGGGGGGACAGATATTACGAG. The variable domain in full, completed from reference TRBV30 and TRBJ2-7, reads SQTIHQWPATLVQPVGSPLSLECTVEGTSNPNLYWYRQAAGRGLQLLFYSVGIGQISSEVPQNLSASRPQDRQFILSSKKLLLSDSGFYLCAWGDRYYEQYFGPGTRLTVT.

This clone is medium-sized (0.01 to 0.1%) by share. The CDR3 extends 3 residues past the end of the read, so its final part is completed from the germline J gene. The chain links TRBV30 to TRBJ2-3; TRBD2 matches at 7 bases. The V gene's germline CDR1 is GTSNPN and CDR2 SVGIG (reference sequence). Trimming removed 5 bases from V and 5 bases from J; junction bases left unmatched: 4. This CDR3 has 12 residues. The CDR3 region is CAWVPGGDTQYF. The CDR3 bases that were read are TGTGCCTGGGTACCGGGGGGAGATACG.

The table lists this clone with many counts. From the germline J gene comes the end of the CDR3, since the read stops 3 residues before it. The chain recombines TRBV11-3 with TRBJ1-1, with TRBD1 identical over 8 bases. This CDR3 spans 15 amino acids. V lost 0 bases and J lost 4; bases outside the gene matches: 4. Germline-derived CDR1 and CDR2 are SGHNT and YENEEA. CDR3 DNA, as far as it was read: TGTGCCAGCAGCTTAGAGACCACAGGGGGCACTGAA. It translates to CASSLETTGGTE. The complete CDR3 protein is CASSLETTGGTEAFF.

CDR3 amino acids: CASSYRREKLFF. The sequenced part of the CDR3 DNA is TGTGCCAGCAGTTACCGGCGGGAAAAA. V is TRBV6-2 or TRBV6-3 and J is TRBJ1-4; D remains ambiguous. The CDR3 end falls 3 residues outside the read, so it is completed with the germline J gene. V lost 2 bases and J 8 bases, leaving 6 bases between the germline ends. The CDR3 totals 12 residues. The V gene's germline CDR1 is MNHEY and CDR2 SVGEGT.

This clone has ten or more counts. The CDR3 end is not reached by the read, which stops 3 residues before it; the germline J gene fills it in. The rearrangement uses TRBV9 and TRBJ2-1, with D possibly TRBD2 on 5 matching bases. Deletions cut 3 bases from V and 1 base from J, with 11 bases between. The CDR3 sequence is 15 residues long. Germline CDR1 is SGDLS and CDR2 is YYNGEE. The CDR3 DNA, read in part, is TGTGCCAGCAGCGCCTTAGAGCGGTCCTACAATGAG. This gives the protein CASSALERSYNE. The CDR3 in full is CASSALERSYNEQFF.